This T cell receptor beta chain appears in the sequencing data of a study of human T cells and chemical hapten exposure (dated by TCRdb to about 2021). General notes on the study: For sensitization, 2% DPC in acetone was applied to a 2 cm by 2 cm area of upper inner arm skin. Libraries were pooled for sequencing, and variation in per-sample TCR yields was attributed mainly to small differences in library volumes within the pool. Patient blood was sampled pre-sensitization (week 0) and at 2, 6 and about 24 weeks after DPC sensitization. For TCR sequencing, blood came from some 31 alopecia patients at anywhere from one to four time points (pre-sensitization, 2, 6 and 24 weeks). In alopecia patients, the study followed how the peripheral blood TCR repertoire changed in vivo over primary and secondary sensitization to diphenylcyclopropenone (DPC), a hapten. The mostly female patient cohort included alopecia areata with under or over 50% scalp involvement, alopecia totalis and alopecia universalis. Throughout the approximately 22-week study period, patients were also given weekly therapeutic DPC doses on the scalp. Patch testing was done on the upper back using Finn chambers containing 0.01% DPC, and results were scored after 6 days according to International Contact Dermatitis Research Group standards. Points the paper makes about the study in general: Repeated subsampling changed both the strength of the expansion versus patch-test correlation and the threshold at which the correlation became significant. The number of TCRs above 1 in 1000 frequency did not change with DPC sensitization; there was no evidence of global repertoire structure alterations. Patch test score was positively correlated with the number of PT1 expanded TCRs, with significance at thresholds 8, 16 and 32 but not at 4. Compared with pre-sensitization or healthy control sets, expanded TCRs formed significantly more large CDR3 similarity clusters, which is consistent with antigen-driven responses. Because every patient had alopecia, a presumed autoimmune disease, the patients' immune response might differ from that of healthy individuals.

Libraries were constructed by RACE. Sequencing was performed on a NextSeq 500. During library preparation, unique molecular identifiers were attached to individual cDNA molecules so that TCRs could be counted in a quantitative, reproducible way. Each blood RNA sample was used to sequence both TCR alpha and TCR beta chains. The original pipeline was this. Samples had a median of 95,638 TCRs, with a range from roughly 23,224 to 700,000. The Decombinator software suite was used to annotate V, J and CDR3 in the TCR reads. For PS versus PT1 abundance plots, all samples were subsampled to the same number of TCRs (28,000). Expanded TCRs were defined as absent before sensitization and observed at least eight times at the 2-week time point. TCRdb passed the public sequencing reads through fastp at Q25 and MiXCR, retaining productive beta sequences. Each entry is one CDR3 protein sequence, shown with its most common DNA and genes. These V and J calls derive from TCRdb rather than the authors' analysis. Here the sample has more than 300,000 distinct CDR3 sequences; 5.5% occur a single time. Under 9.5% of the sample rests with the top ten.

This clonotype turned up a few times. The antigen it recognizes is unknown. It has no much larger one-base neighbor in the sample; base qualities were not kept. CDR1 SGHTA and CDR2 FQGNSA are derived from the germline V gene. The germline ends are 12 bases apart after V is trimmed by 5 bases and J by 0 bases. From the cysteine up to the phenylalanine, the CDR3 has a length of 15 residues. Kept here is only the CDR3 DNA, which spans 45 bases and is read in frame from base 1. The time point label for this specimen denotes: pre-sensitization, week 0. Taken with the paper, the label for treatment or condition translates to: therapeutic diphenylcyclopropenone sensitization with weekly scalp DPC. Blood at each patch-test visit was drawn before the patch test was applied. Patients were eligible if aged 18 to 70, diagnosed with alopecia and judged suitable for DPC therapy, and pregnant patients were excluded. Unfractionated whole blood was collected in Tempus Blood RNA tubes, and total RNA was extracted from that blood.

This specimen consisted of whole blood, obtained in connection with sensitization to the hapten diphenylcyclopropenone (DPC). The receptor was isolated from a young woman with alopecia areata. Some clones in this sample may be carry-over from other donors' samples. The chain is made from TRBV7-2 and TRBJ2-3, with no confident D gene call. DNA sequence: TGTGCCAGCAGCCCCCTGCTAGGGAGCACAGATACGCAGTATTTT. Its amino acids are CASSPLLGSTDTQYF.